This T cell receptor beta chain was documented in a study of blood T cell repertoires in COVID-19 (dated by TCRdb to 2020 to 2022). Study-wide context: The collaborator samples originated in the United States, Italy and Spain and spanned the acute and convalescent phases of COVID-19. The prospective study material was composed of cDNA or gDNA derived from T cells, B-cell-depleted T cells, or PBMCs. Deeply sampled blood TCRbeta repertoires from subjects exposed to, actively infected with, or recovered from COVID-19 were included in the dataset. The repertoires were made available in a free public database intended to serve as a resource for research on the immune response to SARS-CoV-2. The samples were drawn from the first 160 participants of the ongoing ImmuneRACE study and from 950 to 1,500 subjects provided by 6 global collaborators. Sample metadata almost always included a de-identified subject ID, COVID-19 status, age in years and sex. Where HLA class I and class II types were available, the types were taken from metadata supplied by the sample provider, not from assay-based typing.

Collaborating institutions collected whole blood in K2EDTA tubes following their own protocols. For TCRbeta analysis, collaborators shipped samples as frozen whole blood, isolated PBMCs, or DNA extracted from either of those sample types. V loses 3 bases of germline sequence and J loses 0 bases, and the interval between the two ends is 14 bases. From the germline V gene, CDR1 is SGHTA and CDR2 is FQGNSA. The CDR3 contains 16 residues, cysteine and phenylalanine counted. The CDR3 DNA has 48 bases and is translated from base 1. Comment on this clone: No antigen is known for it. The record has no base qualities; no much larger clone is one base away.

Study-level results and caveats: How much clinical and demographic metadata was included differed by source and by participant, and the metadata was provided uncurated.

TCRbeta CDR3 regions were amplified from genomic DNA by means of the immunoSEQ Assay, a bias-controlled multiplex PCR. Per the authors' processing: The number of nucleated cells in each sample was estimated by amplification of reference gene primers within the assay. Sequence reads were collapsed and filtered to measure the absolute abundance of every unique TCRbeta CDR3 rearrangement. For each sample, productive Simpson clonality was calculated as the square root of Simpson's diversity index over productive rearrangements. TCRdb limited this immuneACCESS table to in-frame rearrangements with V and J called. A share of clones is missing; checked studies link under half to unresolved V genes, and the rest is unexplained. V, J and clone size derive from that table, while D and trimming were established from the DNA sequence. Counted in this sample were about 160,000 clones; about 83% of them appeared once. The ten largest clones take up roughly 8.6% of the sample.

The sequenced sample consisted of peripheral blood. This sequence uses TRBV7-2 and TRBJ1-1; perhaps TRBD1 is the D gene, with 5 bases matching. The origin of this receptor is a man aged 55 to 69 with acute or convalescent COVID-19. CDR3 region: CASSLEGRIMNTEAFF. The nucleotide sequence is given as TGTGCCAGCAGCTTGGAGGGGCGCATCATGAACACTGAAGCTTTCTTT.